The entry below describes one T cell receptor (beta chain). V shed 4 bases, J shed 0 bases, and the junction held 10 bases outside the gene matches. Germline CDR1 reads SGHDT; CDR2 reads YYEEEE. The CDR3 sequence is 18 residues long. These data come from a study of cytomegalovirus exposure and HLA in healthy donors. 13 Jbeta primers and 60 Vbeta primers were used for the PCR. Produced via immunoSEQ multiplex PCR; TCRdb's table is partial and in-frame only. The table lists about 140,000 clones, over 60% of them singletons, with around 3.1% in the top ten. This clonotype originated in a middle-aged man in good health and CMV-seronegative. The chain carries TRBV5-6 and TRBJ2-7; 13 positions match TRBD2. Sequencing was carried out using PBMCs. The CDR3 here is CASSPTERTSGSSYEQYF. In DNA, the CDR3 is TGTGCCAGCAGCCCAACCGAAAGGACTAGCGGGAGCTCCTACGAGCAGTACTTC.